The text below deals with one TCR beta chain. What this receptor recognizes is not known. Within one base of it there is no much larger clone, and no base qualities were kept. These data originate in a study of shared clonotypes between healthy human individuals (dated by TCRdb to 2020 to 2022). Notes on the research overall: The cohort comprised a couple of women and a few men aged 18 to 49 years. To estimate repertoire size and how much clonotype sharing occurs between individuals, the study deeply sequenced the blood TCR repertoires of about five healthy adults. Between about 0.85 and 9.5 billion PBMCs per donor were obtained by leukapheresis. Libraries were prepared and TCR repertoires were sequenced by different laboratories using diverse techniques, in order to increase sequencing depth and limit assay-specific biases.

TCR CDR3 regions were amplified from genomic DNA by multiplex PCR using the deep immunoSEQ assay. Extracted genomic DNA from each cell subset was distributed evenly across all wells of several immunoSEQ 96-well plates, and each plate was treated as a replicate. For unsorted PBMC, approximately 0.3 ug of genomic DNA, equivalent to around 33,000 T cell genomes, went into each replicate PCR. Unsorted PBMC genomic DNA was sequenced across ten immunoSEQ deep assay plates. Purified libraries were quantified with a Qubit 3.0 fluorometer, sized on a Bioanalyzer 2100, and re-quantified with the KAPA Library Quantification kit. Every immunoSEQ 96-well plate was sequenced on a separate single-read 150-cycle Illumina NextSeq 550 flow cell. The authors processed their data as follows. Because only junctional sequences without quality scores were contained in the immunoSEQ output, filtering matching that applied to full-length reads could not be performed. To assign V/J genes and CDR3, sequences were annotated using PyIR, a Python wrapper for IgBLAST v1.9, with IMGT germline references. Reads were removed for weak V/J assignments (E-value above 1e-6), missing CDR3, stop codons, out-of-frame junctions, or ambiguous translated residues. V3J clonotypes were defined by identical inferred V gene, J gene, and CDR3 amino acid sequence. The percentage overlap between two repertoires was calculated by dividing the number of shared unique clonotypes by the size of the smaller repertoire. Richness of each repertoire was evaluated using RTK rarefaction, the Chao1 estimator, and Recon v2.1 estimates of unobserved clonotypes. TCRdb took over this immuneACCESS table, retaining in-frame rearrangements with V and J assigned. Such tables are incomplete; in checked studies, under half of the missing clones stem from an unresolved V gene, and the remainder is unexplained. For V, J and clone size, that table is used; D and trimming come from the DNA. For this sample the table gives hundreds of thousands of clones, of which roughly four fifths were detected only once. The ten largest clones take up 12% of the sample.

The donors were healthy, HIV-negative adults with no recently reported acute infections or vaccinations. All donors were Caucasian adults living in Nashville, Tennessee, USA. For unsorted samples, tens of millions of PBMCs were counted, and genomic DNA was extracted using the QIAamp DNA Blood Mini kit. Blood was obtained by leukapheresis, after which PBMCs were separated by Ficoll-Histopaque density gradient centrifugation and cryopreserved in liquid nitrogen vapor phase. Trimming removed 6 bases from V and 1 base from J, leaving 7 bases between the germline ends. The germline V gene encodes CDR1 MDHEN and CDR2 SYDVKM. There are 14 amino acids in the CDR3, from cysteine to phenylalanine inclusive. CDR3 DNA is the only sequence kept; it has 42 bases, read in frame from the first base. Overall study results and their limits: Because the study included only a small number of donors, the genetic and exposure-history diversity represented was limited. Only blood was sampled, and tissue TCR repertoires likely differ from those in blood. Pairwise subsampling led to the expectation that sequencing depth would affect the degree of clonotype sharing among donors.

The sequencing sample was made of PBMCs. The chain is assembled from TRBV28 and TRBJ2-6; the D gene is perhaps TRBD2, from 5 matching bases. The TCR originated in a woman between 35 and 50 years old in good health. Some clones in this sample may be carry-over from other donors' samples. The nucleotide sequence is given as TGTGCCAGCAGCCGGAGGTCTGGGGCCAACGTCCTGACTTTC. This is translated as CASSRRSGANVLTF.